Below are 15 T cell receptor beta chains sequenced from a single sample in a study of blood T cells in healthy people across ages. For the second PCR, which ran for roughly 6 to 11 cycles, a sample-barcoded 5' primer and a J-beta primer mix were used. TCRdb re-called the 5' RACE reads with MiXCR, one entry per CDR3 protein. The sample has 1,100,000 or so distinct CDR3 sequences; around 43% are singletons. Sequencing was done on a sample of blood. Receptor source: a woman in her sixties in good health.

This clonotype was detected many times. The chain couples TRBV29-1 to TRBJ2-7; 11 nucleotides line up with TRBD1. The V segment lost 1 base and the J segment 6 bases; nucleotides outside the gene matches: 8. The CDR3 sequence is 15 residues long. CDR1 is SQVTM and CDR2 is ANQGSEA in the germline V gene. This CDR3 is CSVEVRTGGVSEQYF. The CDR3 DNA sequence: TGCAGCGTTGAAGTTAGGACAGGGGGCGTCTCCGAGCAGTACTTC.

The rearrangement joins TRBV10-3 to TRBJ2-1; D remains ambiguous. The V and J ends lost 0 bases and 8 bases respectively, with 11 bases between them. The germline V gene encodes CDR1 ENHRY and CDR2 SYGVKD. This CDR3 contains 14 residues. The CDR3 loop reads CAISESKGVDEQFF. CDR3 sequence (DNA): TGTGCCATCAGTGAGTCCAAAGGAGTAGATGAGCAGTTCTTC.

The J gene is TRBJ2-1, the V gene TRBV6-2 or TRBV6-3; possible D gene TRBD2, 6 bases. The CDR3 has 15 amino acids. The V and J ends lost 2 bases and 8 bases respectively, with 16 bases between them. Germline CDR1 reads MNHEY; CDR2 reads SVGEGT. The CDR3, as DNA: TGTGCCAGCAGTTACGCGTCGGGAGCCTCGTATGAGCAGTTCTTC. Residues: CASSYASGASYEQFF.

The genes are TRBV12-3 or TRBV12-4 and TRBJ2-3, with 7 bases identical to TRBD1. The CDR3 has 16 residues. Germline trimming cut 2 bases from V and 0 bases from J; bases unmatched to any gene: 5. The DNA for the CDR3 is TGTGCCAGCAGTTTATTGGGGACAGAAAGCACAGATACGCAGTATTTT. Its protein product is CASSLLGTESTDTQYF.

The genes are TRBV5-1 and TRBJ2-1, with 7 positions matching TRBD2. The CDR3 is 17 amino acids. The V and J ends lost 3 bases and 1 base, in that order; junction bases with no gene match: 10. The V gene's germline CDR1 is SGHRS and CDR2 YFSETQ. CDR3 nucleotide sequence: TGCGCCAGCAGCTCCCCCGGTGGGGGAGGGTCCTACAATGAGCAGTTCTTC. The encoded protein is CASSSPGGGGSYNEQFF.

In DNA form, the CDR3 reads TGTGCCAGCAGCGGGCAGGGGCTTGGTTTCACTGAAGCTTTCTTT. Translating it yields CASSGQGLGFTEAFF. The chain employs TRBV5-6 and TRBJ1-1; D is perhaps TRBD1 (6 bases). CDR1 is SGHDT, CDR2 YYEEEE, per germline. V was shortened by 4 bases and J by 4 bases, with 17 bases between the two germline ends. This CDR3 has 15 amino acids.

This clonotype was found a few times. This chain joins TRBV20-1 and TRBJ2-3; D is possibly TRBD2 (7 bases). This CDR3 comprises 15 residues. Trimming took off 3 bases at V and 3 bases at J, with 16 bases between the two ends. CDR1 and CDR2 from the germline V gene are DFQATT and SNEGSKA (reference sequence). The CDR3: CSASSFSGTTDTQYF. Here the CDR3 DNA reads TGCAGTGCTAGTTCCTTCAGCGGGACAACAGATACGCAGTATTTT.

There are a few counts of this clonotype. The chain links TRBV5-1 to TRBJ2-4; 7 bases match TRBD1. J lost 4 bases, V lost 2 bases, and 9 bases had no gene match. CDR1 and CDR2 from the germline V gene are SGHRS and YFSETQ. The CDR3 spans 16 residues. CDR3 DNA sequence: TGCGCCAGCAGCTTAAAAACCGGGACAGAAAAAAACATTCAGTACTTC. Its protein is CASSLKTGTEKNIQYF.

The chain is built from TRBV11-2 and TRBJ2-2, with D possibly called TRBD1 or TRBD2 (5 bases each). CDR3 length equals 14 residues. Germline-derived CDR1 and CDR2 are SGHAT and FQNNGV. V was shortened by 1 base and J by 5 bases, with 8 bases between the two germline ends. Here the CDR3 DNA reads TGTGCCAGCAGCTTAGGGTGGGGGACCGGGGAGCTGTTTTTT. Translation gives CASSLGWGTGELFF. Full variable domain (outside the CDR3, taken from reference TRBV11-2 and TRBJ2-2): EAGVAQSPRYKIIEKRQSVAFWCNPISGHATLYWYQQILGQGPKLLIQFQNNGVVDDSQLPKDRFSAERLKGVDSTLKIQPAKLEDSAVYLCASSLGWGTGELFFGEGSRLTVL.

V and J are TRBV20-1 and TRBJ2-7; D unresolved. From germline, CDR1 is DFQATT and CDR2 SNEGSKA (reference sequence). The V gene lost 3 bases and the J gene lost 1 base, with 10 bases spanning the gap. The CDR3 sequence is 13 residues long. The CDR3: CSASRTPSYEQYF. The DNA of the CDR3 is TGCAGTGCTAGCCGGACCCCGTCCTACGAGCAGTACTTC.

The chain is built from TRBV6-2 or TRBV6-3 and TRBJ2-1; D is unclear. Per the germline V gene, CDR1 is MNHEY and CDR2 is SVGEGT. Deletions cut 1 base from V and 4 bases from J, with 8 bases between. The CDR3 contains 14 residues. The CDR3: CASSYFNRYNEQFF. CDR3 sequence (DNA): TGTGCCAGCAGTTACTTTAATAGGTACAATGAGCAGTTCTTC.

The rearrangement uses TRBV10-3 and TRBJ2-3, with TRBD2 identical over 7 bases. This CDR3 has 16 amino acids. V shed 7 bases and J 3 bases; nucleotides not matched to a gene: 13. Germline V gives CDR1 ENHRY, CDR2 SYGVKD. DNA of the CDR3: TGTGCCATCAAGGAGGCGGGACTAACTGGTACAGATACGCAGTATTTT. This translates into CAIKEAGLTGTDTQYF.

The V call is TRBV6-2 or TRBV6-3, the J call TRBJ2-3; TRBD2 matches 8 bases. V lost 2 bases, J lost 2 bases, and 9 bases stayed unmatched. The CDR3 has 17 amino acids. Germline lookup yields CDR1 MNHEY and CDR2 SVGEGT. The CDR3 region has the DNA TGTGCCAGCAGTTACCGTGCGGCGGGAGGCTCCACAGATACGCAGTATTTT. It encodes CASSYRAAGGSTDTQYF.

The chain employs TRBV7-2 and TRBJ2-3, with 8 bases fitting TRBD2. CDR1 SGHTA and CDR2 FQGNSA come from the germline V gene. The trim removed 2 bases at V and 5 bases at J, leaving 6 bases unmatched. The CDR3 runs 15 residues. The CDR3 DNA is TGTGCCAGCAGCTTATCTCGGGGGGGAGTAGATACGCAGTATTTT. It codes for CASSLSRGGVDTQYF.

This clonotype was detected many times. The rearrangement uses TRBV7-2 and TRBJ2-7; tentative D call: TRBD2 (5 bases). The CDR3 is 14 amino acids. The V gene lost 3 bases and the J gene lost 3 bases, with 12 bases spanning the gap. Germline V gives CDR1 SGHTA, CDR2 FQGNSA. CDR3 sequence: CASSFRPTSYEQYF. CDR3 in DNA: TGTGCCAGCAGCTTTCGCCCTACTAGCTACGAGCAGTACTTC.